This T cell receptor (beta chain) was captured by sequencing in a study of identical twins (TCRdb year 2016). General notes on the study: TCR alpha and beta repertoires from monozygotic twins, unrelated adults of various ages and cord blood were deep-sequenced to test whether fetal clonotypes persist. Replicate twin experiments were performed at different times using different library preparation protocols to rule out contamination. Here is what the overall study found, with its caveats: Fewer insertions were carried by abundant cord blood beta clonotypes; a weaker similar trend was observed in young adult naive repertoires, while no such trend was observed in memory repertoires. Out-of-frame TCR alpha sharing in monozygotic twins was systematically underestimated by recombination models, whereas sharing between unrelated individuals was in agreement with the recombination models. A weaker excess of twin sharing was found in beta out-of-frame sequences because the signal-to-noise ratio was lowered by fewer shared sequences. Compared with coincidental sharing between unrelated individuals, an excess of low generation-probability sequences was observed among out-of-frame TCR alpha sequences shared between twins. Zero-insertion analyses could be partly confounded by invariant T cells such as MAIT and iNKT, though diverse VJ usage argued against such confounding for most clonotypes. Because the same donors could not be followed over many years, the conclusions depended on cross-sectional statistical analysis.

The CDR3, from cysteine to phenylalanine, totals 17 residues. The only DNA kept is the CDR3, 51 bases in frame from the first base. CDR1 and CDR2 are read off the germline V gene (reference sequence) as SGHKS and YYEKEE. Ends trimmed: V by 4 bases, J by 0 bases; bases unmatched to a gene: 6. Only healthy Caucasian donors were included. Three unrelated non-twin adults were also sequenced: a male aged 18 to 30, a male aged 50 to 59 and a female aged 50 to 59. Using Miltenyi CD45RO+ enrichment and human naive T-cell isolation kits, memory (CD45RO+) and naive T cells were isolated from PBMC. Library preparation used 5' RACE. These reads were obtained on an Illumina HiSeq 2000. Template switching added a universal primer binding site, and the final cDNA carried a unique molecular identifier that allowed TCR cDNA molecules to be counted accurately. First-strand cDNA for TCR alpha and beta chains was synthesized from specific primers in the conserved constant-segment region. To control for contamination, each cDNA library was double barcoded with a SMART-Mk sample barcode plus Illumina barcodes. Two successive PCR steps introduced TruSeq adapter sequences along with Illumina sample barcodes. The TCR alpha and beta cDNA libraries were sequenced on the Illumina HiSeq platform using custom primers. For the original study's pipeline: Unique molecular identifiers were extracted from raw reads with MiGEC, and CDR3 positions were determined with MiXCR. For each individual, recombination models were inferred using an EM algorithm with the repgenHMM and IGoR tools. Shared clonotype analysis was performed with the tcR package in R, normalizing sharing by the product of cloneset sizes. Out-of-frame nonproductive sequences were analyzed to study raw recombination free of thymic and clonal selection effects. TCRdb trimmed public reads at Q25 via fastp, called clones via MiXCR and kept in-frame beta chains. One record per CDR3 amino acid sequence lists the most common genes and DNA. In this record, the V and J calls reflect TCRdb's handling and not the investigators' own analysis. Here the sample has about 690,000 distinct CDR3 sequences; 6% to 6.5% occur a single time. The ten largest clonotypes hold roughly 1.8% of the sample.

This clonotype was picked up many times. The clone's antigen remains unknown. No qualities accompany the bases; no much larger clone lies one base away. The chain is made from TRBV5-5 and TRBJ1-5; 11 nucleotides in the junction match TRBD1. The TCR was taken from a man in his late teens or twenties in good health. What was sequenced was naive T cells sorted from blood. The cell subset or site label on this specimen signifies: cells isolated with a human naive T-cell isolation kit. CDR3 protein: CASSLGQGVNSNQPQHF. Here is the DNA: TGTGCCAGCAGCCTGGGACAGGGGGTCAATAGCAATCAGCCCCAGCATTTT.